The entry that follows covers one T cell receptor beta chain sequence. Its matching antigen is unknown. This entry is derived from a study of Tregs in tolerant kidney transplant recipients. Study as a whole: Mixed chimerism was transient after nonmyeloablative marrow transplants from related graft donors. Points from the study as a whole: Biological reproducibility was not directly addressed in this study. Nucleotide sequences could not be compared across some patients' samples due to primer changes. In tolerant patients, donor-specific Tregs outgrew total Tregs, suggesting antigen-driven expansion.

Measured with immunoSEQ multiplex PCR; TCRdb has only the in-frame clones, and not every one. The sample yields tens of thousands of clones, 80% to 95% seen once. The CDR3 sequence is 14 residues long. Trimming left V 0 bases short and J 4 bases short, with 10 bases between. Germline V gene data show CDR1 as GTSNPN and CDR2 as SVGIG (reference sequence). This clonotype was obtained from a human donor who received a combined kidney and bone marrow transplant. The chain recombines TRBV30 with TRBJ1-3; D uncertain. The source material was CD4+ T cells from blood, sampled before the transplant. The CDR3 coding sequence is TGTGCCTGGAGTGTACTTGTAGCGGGAAACACCATATATTTT. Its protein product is CAWSVLVAGNTIYF.